The 5 T cell receptor beta chains below all came from one sample that was sequenced in a study of Graves' ophthalmopathy and Graves' hyperthyroidism. Transcripts of RNA were the source for amplifying TCR beta CDR3 regions. Investigators did first-round RT-PCR with HTBI primers, then second-round multiplex PCR. TCRdb passed the multiplex PCR reads through MiXCR, listing each CDR3 protein once. The sample has 40,000 to 50,000 distinct CDR3 sequences, under 55% seen once. Input material: peripheral blood. Receptor source: an adult man with Graves' ophthalmopathy.

The rearrangement links TRBV6-6 to TRBJ2-7; D possibly corresponds to TRBD1 (6 bases). V gave up 6 bases and J gave up 2 bases, with 11 bases separating them. The CDR3 contains 13 residues. Germline-derived CDR1 and CDR2 are MNHNY and SVGAGI (reference sequence). CDR3 loop: CASSGTMPYEQYF. The CDR3 DNA sequence: TGTGCCAGCAGCGGGACAATGCCCTACGAGCAGTACTTC.

This rearrangement joins TRBV20-1 to TRBJ2-5; 16 bases match TRBD2. The CDR3 consists of 16 residues. Per the germline V gene, CDR1 is DFQATT and CDR2 is SNEGSKA (reference sequence). Trimming removed 3 bases from V and 6 bases from J; junction bases left unmatched: 7. The CDR3 region is CSARGTSGGAIKTQYF. As DNA, the CDR3 is TGCAGTGCTAGGGGGACTAGCGGGGGGGCCATAAAGACCCAGTACTTC.

This chain connects TRBV5-1 to TRBJ2-2, with 8 bases lining up with TRBD2. CDR3 length: 15 amino acids. CDR1 is SGHRS and CDR2 is YFSETQ in the germline V gene. The trim removed 4 bases at V and 1 base at J, leaving 3 bases unmatched. CDR3 region: CASSRREGNTGELFF. In nucleotides, the CDR3 is TGCGCCAGCAGCCGCCGGGAGGGGAACACCGGGGAGCTGTTTTTT.

Concerning this clonotype: A much larger clone sits a single nucleotide away, making a read error possible. V and J are TRBV5-1 and TRBJ1-1; D is uncertain. Germline values: CDR1 SGHRS, CDR2 YFSETQ. V shed 1 base and J shed 3 bases, with 7 bases lying between them. This CDR3 spans 13 amino acids. The DNA for the CDR3 is TGCGCCAGCAGCTTGAGCAGAGACACTGAAGCTTTCTTT. Translating it yields CASSLSRDTEAFF.

Worth noting for this clonotype: A read error may produce the germline difference seen at one junction end. This rearrangement joins TRBV20-1 to TRBJ2-3; D uncertain. Germline assignment: CDR1 DFQATT and CDR2 SNEGSKA (reference sequence). The CDR3 has 12 amino acids. The DNA for the CDR3 is TGCAGTGCGCGTCAGACCACAGATGCGCAGTATTTT. Its translation is CSARQTTDAQYF.